These T cell receptor beta chains were read from a single sample in a study of cytomegalovirus exposure and HLA in healthy donors. The protocol was immunoSEQ multiplex PCR, while the TCRdb copy is restricted to in-frame clones and leaves out a portion. The table includes around 150,000 clones, around 79% detected once. Sequencing input: PBMCs. These receptors were taken from a male donor in good health and CMV-seronegative. Both conserved end residues are part of each CDR3.

cdr3_length,v_call,j_call,cdr3_aa
16,TRBV10-1,TRBJ2-1,CASLQFGTSIYNEQFF
14,TRBV10-3,TRBJ2-3,CATQQDPSTDTQYF
14,TRBV6-5,TRBJ1-2,CASSYQGGDYGYTF
13,TRBV5-1,TRBJ2-5,CASSLDIAETQYF
13,TRBV14,TRBJ1-2,CASSQGRAYGYTF
14,TRBV19,TRBJ1-2,CASSIVRGFGGYTF
15,TRBV7-9,TRBJ2-3,CASSFPHSEGDTQYF
14,TRBV27,TRBJ1-2,CASSLGGPNYGYTF
15,TRBV18,TRBJ1-2,CASASGQALGYGYTF
15,TRBV10-3,TRBJ1-3,CAISESRGSGNTIYF
15,TRBV7-9,TRBJ2-7,CASRAGSGSGGEQYF